This TCR beta chain was documented in a study of post-analysis software for immune sequencing data (dated by TCRdb to between 2014 and 2017). A note on the overall study: Recorded disease courses included relapsing-remitting, secondary progressive and progressive-relapsing multiple sclerosis, with some patients lacking subtype annotation. A subset of samples was prepared in parallel using single-end sample barcoding, then pooled and co-amplified after Illumina adapter ligation. Patient repertoires were compared against about a dozen previously published healthy control repertoires from donors aged roughly 6 to 26 years. Points the paper makes about the study in general: Strong co-clustering of samples prepared in the same batch was shown by direct clustering with F measure, prompting a batch-effect correction. Significantly higher frequencies in patients than in controls were found for roughly 5 TRBV segments, including TRBV5-6, TRBV5-1 and TRBV20-1. The control group was slightly older than the multiple sclerosis patient group. Multiple sclerosis patients had significantly lower normalized Chao1 diversity than controls, a result that suggests substantial peripheral T-cell clonal expansion.

The germline V gene (reference sequence) provides CDR1 DFQATT and CDR2 SNEGSKA. V is pared back by 4 bases and J by 2 bases, with 18 bases lying between the germline termini. There are 15 amino acids in the CDR3, from cysteine to phenylalanine inclusive. The entry retains the CDR3 DNA only, 45 bases that are in frame from base 1. To demonstrate the VDJtools post-analysis software, the study profiled TCR beta repertoires from the peripheral blood of around 13 young patients with multiple sclerosis. The multiple sclerosis patients were children and adolescents ranging in age from 6 to 15 years. Comment on this clonotype: The clone's antigen remains unknown. The input lacks base qualities; no much larger clone sits a single base away.

The receptor library was made with PCR. Sequencing used an Illumina HiSeq 2500. To reduce PCR and sequencing biases, unique molecular identifiers were built into the TCR beta cDNA libraries. Per 1 to 10 million input T cells, 500,000 or so cDNA molecules were obtained, such that each molecule approximated one T cell. The patient libraries were prepared and sequenced with the same protocol used for the earlier healthy control dataset. Within a given batch, samples were prepared together, multiplexed and sequenced on the same HiSeq lane. The authors' pipeline ran thus. Raw barcoded reads were processed with MIGEC, and single-read molecular identifier groups were discarded before consensus assembly and CDR3 extraction. Clonotype tables were post-analysed with VDJtools, normalizing diversity by down-sampling all datasets to the smallest sample size. In repertoire overlap clustering, CDR3 amino acid sequences, but not nucleotide sequences, were matched to correct batch-related cross-sample contamination. TCRdb reprocessed the public reads (quality trimming at Q25 with fastp, clone calling with MiXCR) and kept in-frame beta chains. Rows with a matching CDR3 protein are joined into one entry that keeps the most common DNA and genes. What appears here as the V and J calls and clone size reflects TCRdb's work, not the paper's. Within this sample are over 700,000 distinct CDR3 sequences, with roughly 30% of them counted one time only. 0.56% of the sample belongs to the ten largest clones.

Sample: blood. The chain is made from TRBV20-1 and TRBJ2-7, with the D gene not confidently named. The source of this sequence is a girl aged 10 to 17 with multiple sclerosis. The DNA reads as follows: TGCAGTGCTATGTGGCTGCGGAGTTCTGCCTACGAGCAGTACTTC. Its protein product is CSAMWLRSSAYEQYF.